The entry that follows covers one TCR beta chain sequence. Its antigen remains unidentified. Cultured CD4+ T cell DNA underwent sequencing with the Oncomine TCR Beta short-read assay. A single record per CDR3 protein comes from TCRdb applying MiXCR to the PCR reads. The sample shows about 15,000 distinct CDR3 sequences, 55% to 75% of them seen only once. The data are from a study of vaccination and CD4 T cells after COVID-19. As to treatment: roughly 10-day PBMC culture with coronavirus spike peptide pools or control peptides (ViraFEST assay). With V trimmed by 6 bases and J by 5 bases, 9 bases remained unmatched. The length of the CDR3 is 15 residues.

The receptor was derived from a human donor who had recovered from COVID-19. The rearrangement joins TRBV12-3 or TRBV12-4 to TRBJ2-7; TRBD2 matches at 11 bases. What was sequenced was CD4+ T cells from blood, cultured in vitro. CDR3 sequence reads: CASSRLAGGFNEQYF. DNA of the CDR3: TGTGCCAGCAGCCGATTAGCGGGAGGGTTCAACGAGCAGTACTTC.